These 6 T cell receptor beta chains were all obtained from the same sample, sequenced in a study of shared clonotypes between healthy human individuals. Here immunoSEQ multiplex PCR was the method, and the copy in TCRdb shows in-frame clones only, minus some. The sample lists some 650,000 clones; almost 97% were seen once. Sample: naive CD4+ T cells sorted from blood. As to subset: CD45RA+ positively selected. The receptors were sampled from a woman younger than 45 in good health.

V usage is TRBV7-9 and J usage is TRBJ2-1; D tentatively reads TRBD1 or TRBD2 (5 bases each). The ends were cut back, 4 bases at V and 0 bases at J, with 19 bases in the middle. CDR1 and CDR2 from the germline V gene are SEHNR and FQNEAQ (reference sequence). This CDR3 contains 18 residues. As DNA, the CDR3 is TGTGCCAGCAGCTATCAGTGGGACCTCTTGAGCTCCTACAATGAGCAGTTCTTC. Residues: CASSYQWDLLSSYNEQFF.

The rearrangement joins TRBV7-8 to TRBJ2-7; unclear D gene. The germline CDR1 and CDR2 sequences are SGHVS and FQNEAQ. Trimming took off 3 bases at V and 2 bases at J, with 17 bases between the two ends. The CDR3 sequence is 16 residues long. In nucleotides, the CDR3 is TGTGCCAGCAGCTTGGTACAACAGACTCGAACCTACGAGCAGTACTTC. This gives the protein CASSLVQQTRTYEQYF. Looking up the rest from reference TRBV7-8 and TRBJ2-7 gives the full variable domain: GAGVSQSPRYKVAKRGQDVALRCDPISGHVSLFWYQQALGQGPEFLTYFQNEAQLDKSGLPSDRFFAERPEGSVSTLKIQRTQQEDSAVYLCASSLVQQTRTYEQYFGPGTRLTVT.

This rearrangement joins TRBV7-2 to TRBJ1-3, with D hard to call. Trimming stripped 3 bases from V and 2 bases from J, with 8 bases between. CDR1 is SGHTA, CDR2 FQGNSA, per germline. This CDR3 has 14 amino acids. The DNA of the CDR3 is TGTGCCAGCAGCTTGGCGGTTACTGGAAACACCATATATTTT. As protein: CASSLAVTGNTIYF.

This sequence joins TRBV5-1 and TRBJ1-6; TRBD1 matches 7 bases. V lost 0 bases and J lost 4; bases outside the gene matches: 4. The CDR3 is made up of 16 amino acids. Germline-derived CDR1 and CDR2 are SGHRS and YFSETQ. As DNA, the CDR3 is TGCGCCAGCAGCTTGGGCGGGGACAGTTATAATTCACCCCTCCACTTT. This gives the protein CASSLGGDSYNSPLHF.

Here the CDR3 reads CASSYTSTGGYEKLFF. CDR3 nucleotides: TGTGCCAGCAGTTACACATCGACAGGGGGGTATGAAAAACTGTTTTTT. The chain couples TRBV6-5 to TRBJ1-4, with 9 bases lining up with TRBD1. Germline CDR1 is MNHEY and CDR2 is SVGAGI. V lost 2 bases, J lost 6 bases, and 7 bases stayed unmatched. The CDR3 has 16 residues.

This sequence joins TRBV29-1 and TRBJ2-1; tentative D call: TRBD2 (5 bases). V lost 1 base to trimming and J lost 8 bases, with 15 bases between them. The CDR3 totals 14 residues. Germline V CDR1 and CDR2: SQVTM, ANQGSEA. CDR3 DNA: TGCAGCGTTGAAGCCCGCGAGGGCTCTGATGAGCAGTTCTTC. This encodes CSVEAREGSDEQFF.